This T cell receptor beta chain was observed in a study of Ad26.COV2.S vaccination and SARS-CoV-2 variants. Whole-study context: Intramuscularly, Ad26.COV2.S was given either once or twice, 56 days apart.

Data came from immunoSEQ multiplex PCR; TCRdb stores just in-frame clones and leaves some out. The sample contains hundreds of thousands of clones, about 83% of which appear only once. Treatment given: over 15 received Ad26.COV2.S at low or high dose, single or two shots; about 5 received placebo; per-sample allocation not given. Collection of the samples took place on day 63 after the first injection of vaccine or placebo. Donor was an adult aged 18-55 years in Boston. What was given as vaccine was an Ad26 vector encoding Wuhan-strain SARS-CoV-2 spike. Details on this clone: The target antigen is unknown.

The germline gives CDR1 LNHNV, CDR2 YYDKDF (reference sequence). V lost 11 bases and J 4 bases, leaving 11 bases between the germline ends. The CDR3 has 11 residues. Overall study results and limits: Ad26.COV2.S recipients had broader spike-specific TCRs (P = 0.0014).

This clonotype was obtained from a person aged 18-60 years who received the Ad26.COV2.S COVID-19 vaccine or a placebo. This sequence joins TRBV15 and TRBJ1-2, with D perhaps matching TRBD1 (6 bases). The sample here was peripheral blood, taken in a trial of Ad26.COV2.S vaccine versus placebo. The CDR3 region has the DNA TGTGCCGCACAGGGTATCTATGGCTACACCTTC. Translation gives CAAQGIYGYTF.